A single sample is the source of the 13 T cell receptor beta chains below, sequenced in a study of blood T cell repertoires in COVID-19. Clones were sequenced by immunoSEQ multiplex PCR, and TCRdb holds only the in-frame ones, with some missing. Of over 130,000 clones in the sample, 80% to 90% were seen once. Sequencing was done on a sample of PBMCs or T cells enriched from blood (not recorded which). Receptors were obtained from a woman in her forties or fifties with acute COVID-19.

The rearrangement links TRBV19 to TRBJ1-2, with D possibly being TRBD1 (6 bases). This CDR3 region has 16 residues. The V end was cut by 3 bases, the J end by 1 base, with 15 bases between. The V gene's germline CDR1 is LNHDA and CDR2 SQIVND (reference sequence). The DNA of the CDR3 is TGTGCCAGTAGTATGGGCAGGGGTATGATTAACTATGGCTACACCTTC. Protein sequence: CASSMGRGMINYGYTF.

The chain carries TRBV7-9 and TRBJ2-2; D is uncertain. V was pared by 2 bases and J by 7 bases, with 11 bases between. This CDR3 is built from 14 residues. Germline loops: CDR1 SEHNR, CDR2 FQNEAQ (reference sequence). In DNA, the CDR3 is TGTGCCAGCAGCTTATCAGCGCCCCACGGGGAGCTGTTTTTT. Amino acids: CASSLSAPHGELFF.

The genes are TRBV5-1 and TRBJ2-2; tentatively, D is TRBD2 (5 bases). With 7 bases removed from V and 4 bases from J, the gap between germline ends came to 17 bases. Germline V lookup: CDR1 SGHRS, CDR2 YFSETQ. The CDR3 sequence is 15 residues long. In DNA, the CDR3 is TGCGCCAGCTGGGGTGAGGGTTCTCGCACCGGGGAGCTGTTTTTT. This translates into CASWGEGSRTGELFF.

DNA of the CDR3: TGTGCAAGTCGCTCCCATCGGGCAACTAATGAAAAACTGTTTTTT. Translation gives CASRSHRATNEKLFF. The rearrangement joins TRBV12-2 to TRBJ1-4. TRBV12-2 has pseudogene status. The CDR3 covers 15 residues.

The chain has TRBV2 and TRBJ1-4; the D gene is possibly TRBD1 (5 bases). CDR1 and CDR2 (germline): SNHLY, FYNNEI. This CDR3 is built from 15 residues. V was cut by 2 bases and J by 5 bases, with 12 bases left in between. The CDR3 here is CASSELGRANEKLFF. For the CDR3, the DNA is TGTGCCAGCAGTGAACTCGGCAGGGCGAATGAAAAACTGTTTTTT.

V is TRBV24-1 and J is TRBJ2-3; maybe TRBD1 (5 bases). Germline CDR1 and CDR2: KGHDR and SFDVKD. With 7 bases removed from V and 2 bases from J, the gap between germline ends came to 9 bases. CDR3 length equals 13 residues. This CDR3 is CATRGQDTDTQYF. CDR3 in DNA: TGTGCCACCAGGGGGCAGGACACAGATACGCAGTATTTT.

V and J are TRBV3-1 (or the pseudogene TRBV3-2) and TRBJ2-5; maybe TRBD2 (6 bases). Per the germline V gene, CDR1 is LGHDT and CDR2 is YNNKEL (reference sequence). Trimming took off 4 bases at V and 2 bases at J, with 20 bases between the two ends. The CDR3 is made up of 17 amino acids. The CDR3 region is CASSPESSGQRQETQYF. CDR3 DNA: TGTGCCAGCAGCCCCGAATCCAGCGGGCAGCGTCAAGAGACCCAGTACTTC.

This chain uses TRBV6-5 with TRBJ2-1, with TRBD2 matching over 7 bases. V lost 7 bases, J lost 5 bases, and 8 bases stayed unmatched. The germline V gene encodes CDR1 MNHEY and CDR2 SVGAGI. The CDR3 is made up of 14 amino acids. The CDR3 loop is CASTQRRGNNEQFF. CDR3 bases: TGTGCCAGCACTCAGAGGCGGGGGAACAATGAGCAGTTCTTC.

This chain joins TRBV7-9 and TRBJ1-4; D is uncertain. V dropped 0 bases and J dropped 5 bases, with 7 bases sitting between them. Germline values: CDR1 SEHNR, CDR2 FQNEAQ (reference sequence). The length of the CDR3 is 14 residues. CDR3 sequence: CASSLAGLNEKLFF. In DNA form, the CDR3 reads TGTGCCAGCAGCTTAGCCGGGTTGAATGAAAAACTGTTTTTT.

The J gene is TRBJ2-3, the V gene TRBV18; unclear D gene. The CDR3 has 11 amino acids. CDR1 and CDR2 from the germline V gene are KGHSH and LQKENI. With 4 bases removed from V and 6 bases from J, the gap between germline ends came to 5 bases. The CDR3 here is CASSQEDTQYF. The CDR3 DNA sequence: TGTGCCAGCTCACAGGAGGATACGCAGTATTTT.

In its sample, this clone was seen a few times. The chain joins TRBV5-1 to TRBJ1-2; a possible D gene is TRBD1 (6 bases). Deletions cut 2 bases from V and 8 bases from J, with 10 bases between. The CDR3 is made up of 12 amino acids. The germline V gene has CDR1 SGHRS and CDR2 YFSETQ. The CDR3 loop is CASSFQGQGYTF. CDR3 nucleotides: TGCGCCAGCAGCTTTCAGGGACAAGGCTACACCTTC.

A single count supports this clone. The chain has TRBV29-1 and TRBJ2-7, with D perhaps being TRBD1 or TRBD2 (5 bases each). The J call may be faulty, since TRBJ2-5 better matches the DNA end. The length of the CDR3 is 13 residues. The germline V gene encodes CDR1 SQVTM and CDR2 ANQGSEA. DNA of the CDR3: TGCAGCGTCTCCAAACAGCCTGGGGGGACCCAGTACTTC. Translating it yields CSVSKQPGGTQYF.

J is TRBJ2-1 and V is TRBV5-3, with 7 bases aligning to TRBD1. TRBV5-3 is given ORF status, its function remaining uncertain. The CDR3 spans 18 residues. V was clipped by 0 bases and J by 3 bases; unmatched bases: 12. The CDR3 bases are TGTGCCAGAAGCTTGGGTCGGCGCGACAGGGTGGGCTACAATGAGCAGTTCTTC. As protein: CARSLGRRDRVGYNEQFF.